The 2 T cell receptor beta chains listed next were all sequenced from one sample in a study of shared clonotypes between healthy human individuals. Some clones are missing from TCRdb's copy, which holds only in-frame ones; the method was immunoSEQ multiplex PCR. The data show about 680,000 clones, with roughly 70% seen just once and less than 2% held by the top ten. Sequencing was done on a sample of memory CD4+ T cells sorted from blood. Documented subset: CD45RA-negative fraction. These receptors were collected from a woman aged 25 to 39 in good health.

This clone was observed a single time. The sample holds other DNA sequences that translate to the same CDR3. The chain carries TRBV19 and TRBJ1-4; TRBD1 is a possible D gene (5 bases). This CDR3 is built from 15 residues. CDR1 is LNHDA and CDR2 is SQIVND in the germline V gene (reference sequence). With 1 base removed from V and 0 bases from J, the gap between germline ends came to 6 bases. The DNA of the CDR3 is TGTGCCAGTAGTATAGGGGGGTCAACTAATGAAAAACTGTTTTTT. Amino acid sequence: CASSIGGSTNEKLFF.

This clone is a singleton in its sample. This chain uses TRBV10-3 with TRBJ2-6; 9 positions agree with TRBD1. There are 17 residues in the CDR3. Trimming cost V 3 bases and J 3 bases; bases outside gene matches: 6. CDR1 and CDR2 (germline): ENHRY, SYGVKD. CDR3 protein: CAISEQGAPGGANVLTF. The DNA of the CDR3 is TGTGCCATCAGTGAACAGGGGGCGCCGGGTGGGGCCAACGTCCTGACTTTC.